Listed below are T cell receptor beta chains from one sample, sequenced in a study of cytotoxic CD8 clonotypes in ibrutinib-treated CLL. Sequenced by immunoSEQ multiplex PCR; TCRdb stores in-frame clones only, minus some. This sample carries some 350,000 clones, roughly 71% of them seen once, and the ten largest clones take around 6.5%. Source: PBMCs, taken after 36 months of ibrutinib treatment. These receptors came from a human donor with chronic lymphocytic leukemia. CDR3s include the opening cysteine and the closing phenylalanine or tryptophan. The D gene is left open where the match is weak. Part of the rows lack a size; the others show once, few, many or a class for expanded clones.

d_call: -
v_call: TRBV4-1
j_call: TRBJ1-6
clone_size: many
cdr3_nt: TGCGCCAGCAGCCGCGGGGGTTTGAGGAATTCACCCCTCCACTTT
cdr3_aa: CASSRGGLRNSPLHF

d_call: -
v_call: TRBV10-2
j_call: TRBJ2-5
clone_size: -
cdr3_nt: TGCGCCAGCACGCGGGGAGAGACCCAGTACTTC
cdr3_aa: CASTRGETQYF

d_call: -
v_call: TRBV19
j_call: TRBJ2-1
clone_size: few
cdr3_nt: TGTGCCAGTAGTATCGGCGGCTCCTACAATGAGCAGTTCTTC
cdr3_aa: CASSIGGSYNEQFF

d_call: TRBD1
v_call: TRBV5-1
j_call: TRBJ1-4
clone_size: -
cdr3_nt: TGCGCCAGCAGCTTACAGGGGATTGGTACTGGAACTAATGAAAAACTGTTTTTT
cdr3_aa: CASSLQGIGTGTNEKLFF

d_call: TRBD1
v_call: TRBV9
j_call: TRBJ1-1
clone_size: -
cdr3_nt: TGTGCCAGCAGCGTAGGGGTTGCGCGACAGGGGATGAACACTGAAGCTTTCTTT
cdr3_aa: CASSVGVARQGMNTEAFF

d_call: -
v_call: TRBV3-2
j_call: TRBJ1-4
clone_size: few
cdr3_nt: TGTGCCAGCAGCCGAAGATGGTGGTTT
cdr3_aa: CASSRRWWF

d_call: -
v_call: TRBV9
j_call: TRBJ2-1
clone_size: -
cdr3_nt: TGTGCCAGCAGCGTAGTTAGCCACAATGAGCAGTTCTTC
cdr3_aa: CASSVVSHNEQFF

d_call: -
v_call: TRBV2
j_call: TRBJ2-2
clone_size: once
cdr3_nt: TGTGCCAGCAGCCCGGACTGGAACACCGGGGAGCTGTTTTTT
cdr3_aa: CASSPDWNTGELFF

d_call: -
v_call: TRBV7-2
j_call: TRBJ2-5
clone_size: -
cdr3_nt: TGTGCCAGCAGCCGCGTCTCCCAAGAGACCCAGTACTTC
cdr3_aa: CASSRVSQETQYF

d_call: -
v_call: TRBV27
j_call: TRBJ2-7
clone_size: once
cdr3_nt: TGTGCCAGCGGCAACTACGGGGGAAACATCTACGAGCAGTACTTC
cdr3_aa: CASGNYGGNIYEQYF

d_call: -
v_call: TRBV7-7
j_call: TRBJ2-1
clone_size: -
cdr3_nt: TGTGCCAGCAGCCCGCTTTCCCAGTTTAATGAGCAGTTCTTC
cdr3_aa: CASSPLSQFNEQFF

d_call: -
v_call: TRBV5-1
j_call: TRBJ2-3
clone_size: -
cdr3_nt: TGCGCCAGCAGCGCCGGGGGCAGCACAGATACGCAGTATTTT
cdr3_aa: CASSAGGSTDTQYF

d_call: -
v_call: TRBV4-3
j_call: TRBJ1-1
clone_size: few
cdr3_nt: TGCGCCAGCAGCCAAGATCTGTACAGCATGAACACTGAAGCTTTCTTT
cdr3_aa: CASSQDLYSMNTEAFF

d_call: -
v_call: TRBV10-1
j_call: TRBJ2-3
clone_size: -
cdr3_nt: TGCGCCAGCAGTGGCGACCACACAGATACGCAGTATTTT
cdr3_aa: CASSGDHTDTQYF

d_call: -
v_call: TRBV13
j_call: TRBJ1-2
clone_size: few
cdr3_nt: TGTGCCAGCAGCTTCTTTAGGGCTATTGACTATGGCTACACCTTC
cdr3_aa: CASSFFRAIDYGYTF

d_call: TRBD2
v_call: TRBV5-1
j_call: TRBJ2-5
clone_size: once
cdr3_nt: TGCGCCAGCAGCTTGAATAGCGGGGGGCCTCGTCAAGAGACCCAGTACTTC
cdr3_aa: CASSLNSGGPRQETQYF

d_call: -
v_call: TRBV18
j_call: TRBJ1-5
clone_size: -
cdr3_nt: TGTGCCAGCTCACCACCGGGGCTACAGGGCAATCAGCCCCAGCATTTT
cdr3_aa: CASSPPGLQGNQPQHF

d_call: TRBD1
v_call: TRBV5-4
j_call: TRBJ2-5
clone_size: few
cdr3_nt: TGTGCCAGCAGCCCCGGGACAGTTCAAGAGACCCAGTACTTC
cdr3_aa: CASSPGTVQETQYF

d_call: TRBD2
v_call: TRBV28
j_call: TRBJ2-1
clone_size: -
cdr3_nt: TGTGCCAGCAGTTTATGGGATCTAGCGGGAGGGCGAGATGAGCAGTTCTTC
cdr3_aa: CASSLWDLAGGRDEQFF

d_call: -
v_call: TRBV2
j_call: TRBJ1-2
clone_size: -
cdr3_nt: TGTGCCAGCAGTGAAGGGACCTGGGGGATCGTCTATGGCTACACCTTC
cdr3_aa: CASSEGTWGIVYGYTF

d_call: -
v_call: TRBV6-5
j_call: TRBJ2-5
clone_size: -
cdr3_nt: TGTGCCAGCAGTTCAAATTCAGGGATAGGGACCCAGTACTTC
cdr3_aa: CASSSNSGIGTQYF

d_call: -
v_call: TRBV9
j_call: TRBJ2-3
clone_size: -
cdr3_nt: TGTGCCAGCAGCGTAGCCGCCGGATCTAGCACAGATACGCAGTATTTT
cdr3_aa: CASSVAAGSSTDTQYF

d_call: -
v_call: TRBV10-3
j_call: TRBJ2-7
clone_size: few
cdr3_nt: TGTGCCATCAGTGATGGACACCTAACCTACGAGCAGTACTTC
cdr3_aa: CAISDGHLTYEQYF

d_call: TRBD2
v_call: TRBV28
j_call: TRBJ2-7
clone_size: -
cdr3_nt: TGTGCCAGCAGTTTAGCCCTCTGGGGACTAGCGGGAGATAGTTACGAGCAGTACTTC
cdr3_aa: CASSLALWGLAGDSYEQYF

d_call: -
v_call: TRBV5-6
j_call: TRBJ2-1
clone_size: -
cdr3_nt: TGTGCCAGCAGCTTAGGAACGGATGAGCAGTTCTTC
cdr3_aa: CASSLGTDEQFF

d_call: -
v_call: TRBV13
j_call: TRBJ2-5
clone_size: -
cdr3_nt: TGTGCCAGCAGCCAAATGGGGTCTCCCCGCAAAGAGACCCAGTACTTC
cdr3_aa: CASSQMGSPRKETQYF

d_call: -
v_call: TRBV4-2
j_call: TRBJ1-1
clone_size: -
cdr3_nt: TGTGCCAGCAGCCAAGATGAGGGGGGCCTGAACACTGAAGCTTTCTTT
cdr3_aa: CASSQDEGGLNTEAFF

d_call: -
v_call: TRBV14
j_call: TRBJ1-1
clone_size: few
cdr3_nt: TGTGCCAGCAGCCCTCTTAAACTCAACACTGAAGCTTTCTTT
cdr3_aa: CASSPLKLNTEAFF

d_call: -
v_call: TRBV9
j_call: TRBJ1-1
clone_size: once
cdr3_nt: TGTGCCAGCAGCGTCAGACCGTGGACTGAAGCTTTCTTT
cdr3_aa: CASSVRPWTEAFF

d_call: -
v_call: TRBV10-2
j_call: TRBJ1-1
clone_size: -
cdr3_nt: TGCGCCAGCAGTGGCGGGGGGGTGAACACTGAAGCTTTCTTT
cdr3_aa: CASSGGGVNTEAFF

d_call: TRBD1
v_call: TRBV2
j_call: TRBJ1-2
clone_size: -
cdr3_nt: TGTGCCAGCACCCCGACAGGGAACTATGGCTACACCTTC
cdr3_aa: CASTPTGNYGYTF

d_call: -
v_call: TRBV5-4
j_call: TRBJ1-2
clone_size: few
cdr3_nt: TGTGCCAGCAGCCAGTCAAGGCTGGATGGCTACACCTTC
cdr3_aa: CASSQSRLDGYTF

d_call: TRBD1
v_call: TRBV5-6
j_call: TRBJ2-7
clone_size: -
cdr3_nt: TGTGCCAGCAGCCCAACCGACGGTGGGACAGTCCCCTTCGAGCAGTACTTC
cdr3_aa: CASSPTDGGTVPFEQYF

d_call: -
v_call: TRBV19
j_call: TRBJ2-4
clone_size: -
cdr3_nt: TGTGCCAGTAGTATGATAGACATAGAGAACATTCAGTACTTC
cdr3_aa: CASSMIDIENIQYF

d_call: -
v_call: TRBV10-3
j_call: TRBJ2-7
clone_size: -
cdr3_nt: TGTGCCATCAGTGGAGGGCCTTCAGGGTACGAGCAGTACTTC
cdr3_aa: CAISGGPSGYEQYF

d_call: TRBD1
v_call: TRBV19
j_call: TRBJ2-1
clone_size: once
cdr3_nt: TGTGCCAGTAGCCCAATTTTGGGGACAGGGCGCTACAATGAGCAGTTCTTC
cdr3_aa: CASSPILGTGRYNEQFF

d_call: -
v_call: TRBV2
j_call: TRBJ2-2
clone_size: -
cdr3_nt: TGTGCCAGCAGTGAATCTGTCACCGGGGAGCTGTTTTTT
cdr3_aa: CASSESVTGELFF

d_call: -
v_call: TRBV9
j_call: TRBJ2-5
clone_size: few
cdr3_nt: TGTGCCAGCACCGCTAGCGACTACCAAGAGACCCAGTACTTC
cdr3_aa: CASTASDYQETQYF

d_call: TRBD2
v_call: TRBV7-3
j_call: TRBJ2-1
clone_size: -
cdr3_nt: TGTGCCAGCAGCTTAGACCCGAGCGGGACTAGCAGCTACAATGAGCAGTTCTTC
cdr3_aa: CASSLDPSGTSSYNEQFF

d_call: -
v_call: TRBV29-1
j_call: TRBJ2-7
clone_size: -
cdr3_nt: TGCAGCGTTCGGATCAGATCCTACGAGCAGTACTTC
cdr3_aa: CSVRIRSYEQYF

d_call: TRBD2
v_call: TRBV11-2
j_call: TRBJ2-7
clone_size: -
cdr3_nt: TGTGCCAGCAGCCTCCGCCGAACTAGCGCCTCCTACGAGCAGTACTTC
cdr3_aa: CASSLRRTSASYEQYF

d_call: -
v_call: TRBV7-6
j_call: TRBJ2-7
clone_size: -
cdr3_nt: TGTGCCAGCAGCCCCGCTTGGGACTCCGGGACTTTTTCCTACGAGCAGTACTTC
cdr3_aa: CASSPAWDSGTFSYEQYF

d_call: TRBD1
v_call: TRBV28
j_call: TRBJ1-2
clone_size: few
cdr3_nt: TGTGCCAGCAGTCCAAGGGACAGGAGTACTCCCACCTTC
cdr3_aa: CASSPRDRSTPTF

d_call: -
v_call: TRBV27
j_call: TRBJ2-7
clone_size: -
cdr3_nt: TGTGCCAGCAACAGGGCAGGGATCGGCGAGCAGTACTTC
cdr3_aa: CASNRAGIGEQYF

d_call: TRBD2
v_call: TRBV7-3
j_call: TRBJ2-1
clone_size: few
cdr3_nt: TGTGCCAGCAGTCGTAGCGGGAGCGGGGAGCAGTTCTTC
cdr3_aa: CASSRSGSGEQFF

d_call: -
v_call: TRBV7-9
j_call: TRBJ1-1
clone_size: once
cdr3_nt: TGTGCCAGCAGCCCGTTAAACACTGAAGCTTTCTTT
cdr3_aa: CASSPLNTEAFF

d_call: TRBD1
v_call: TRBV5-1
j_call: TRBJ1-2
clone_size: -
cdr3_nt: TGCGCCAGCAGCTTGGTCATCCCGACGACAGGGGGGTACTATGGCTACACCTTC
cdr3_aa: CASSLVIPTTGGYYGYTF

d_call: -
v_call: TRBV7-3
j_call: TRBJ2-7
clone_size: -
cdr3_nt: TGTGCCAGCAGCTCATTTCCACACCACCCATCCTACGAGCAGTACTTC
cdr3_aa: CASSSFPHHPSYEQYF

d_call: -
v_call: TRBV4-2
j_call: TRBJ1-4
clone_size: -
cdr3_nt: TGTGCCAGCAGCCAAGGTCACTCTAATGAAAAACTGTTTTTT
cdr3_aa: CASSQGHSNEKLFF

d_call: -
v_call: TRBV13
j_call: TRBJ2-3
clone_size: -
cdr3_nt: TGTGCCAGCAGCTTACAAAACACAGATACGCAGTATTTT
cdr3_aa: CASSLQNTDTQYF

d_call: -
v_call: TRBV11-2
j_call: TRBJ1-4
clone_size: few
cdr3_nt: TGTGCCAGCAGCTTAGCCCCAACAGGTGCAACTAATGAAAAACTGTTTTTT
cdr3_aa: CASSLAPTGATNEKLFF

d_call: -
v_call: TRBV9
j_call: TRBJ1-2
clone_size: -
cdr3_nt: TGTGCCAGCAGGACTATTTTCGGCTACACCTTC
cdr3_aa: CASRTIFGYTF

d_call: -
v_call: TRBV7-3
j_call: TRBJ1-4
clone_size: -
cdr3_nt: TGTGCCAGCAGCCCCAGGGGTGGGGAAAAACTGTTTTTT
cdr3_aa: CASSPRGGEKLFF